This T cell receptor (beta chain) was documented in a study of blood T cell repertoires in COVID-19. Clones were read by immunoSEQ multiplex PCR, and TCRdb kept only the in-frame ones, dropping some. The profile shows under 200,000 clones, around nine tenths of them singletons. The TCR was taken from a man younger than 35 with active or convalescent COVID-19. The sequencing input was peripheral blood.

The chain's CDR3 is CASSQTSAVTEAFF. CDR3 coding DNA: TGTGCCAGCAGCCAGACGTCGGCGGTCACTGAAGCTTTCTTT. This chain connects TRBV7-8 to TRBJ1-1, with D hard to call. The germline V and J ends were trimmed by 5 bases and 4 bases, with 14 bases remaining between them. Germline CDR1 and CDR2: SGHVS and FQNEAQ. CDR3 size: 14 residues.